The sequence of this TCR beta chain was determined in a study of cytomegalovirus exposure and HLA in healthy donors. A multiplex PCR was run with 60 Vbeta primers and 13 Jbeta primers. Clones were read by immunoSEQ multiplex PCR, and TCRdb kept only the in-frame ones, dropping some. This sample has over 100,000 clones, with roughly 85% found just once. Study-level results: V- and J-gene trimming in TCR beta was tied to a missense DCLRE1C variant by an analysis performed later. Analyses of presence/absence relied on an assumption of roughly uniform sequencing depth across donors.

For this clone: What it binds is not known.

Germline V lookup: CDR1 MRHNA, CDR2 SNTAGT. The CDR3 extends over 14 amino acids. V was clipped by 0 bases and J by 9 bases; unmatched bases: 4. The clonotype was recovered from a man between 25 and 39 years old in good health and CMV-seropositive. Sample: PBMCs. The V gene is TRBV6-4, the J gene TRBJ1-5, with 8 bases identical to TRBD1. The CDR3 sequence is CASSDSPGGWPQHF. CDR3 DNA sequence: TGTGCCAGCAGTGACTCCCCAGGGGGCTGGCCCCAGCATTTT.